These 20 T cell receptor beta chains were sequenced from one sample in a study of blood T cells in healthy people across ages. Through a sample-barcoded 5' primer and a J-beta primer mix, a second PCR was run for 7 to 11 cycles. A single record per CDR3 protein comes from TCRdb applying MiXCR to the 5' RACE reads. The sample includes roughly 800,000 distinct CDR3 sequences, approximately 25% of them seen just once. Another study also made use of these data, one on T cells of mothers and their children.

The sequenced sample was blood. The receptors were sampled from a boy aged 5-17 years in good health.

This clonotype was seen only a few times. The CDR3 region has the DNA TGTGCCAGCAGTTTTAGCGACAGGGCAACTAATGAAAAACTGTTTTTT. Its protein product is CASSFSDRATNEKLFF. The chain combines TRBV28 with TRBJ1-4; 7 bases align to TRBD1. This CDR3 region has 16 residues. J lost 0 bases, V lost 3 bases, and 4 bases had no gene match. Per the germline V gene, CDR1 is MDHEN and CDR2 is SYDVKM.

This clonotype appeared a few times. This sequence joins TRBV12-3 or TRBV12-4 and TRBJ2-1; 8 nucleotides line up with TRBD1. This CDR3 has 18 amino acids. V gave up 4 bases and J gave up 0 bases; unmatched junction bases: 11. CDR3: CASSSPPWDRSSYNEQFF. Here the CDR3 DNA reads TGTGCCAGCAGTTCACCCCCCTGGGACAGGAGCTCCTACAATGAGCAGTTCTTC.

The chain uses TRBV5-5 and TRBJ2-5; 11 nucleotides agree with TRBD1. The germline gives CDR1 SGHKS, CDR2 YYEKEE (reference sequence). This CDR3 is built from 15 residues. V lost 6 bases, J lost 4 bases, and 8 bases stayed unmatched. CDR3 sequence (DNA): TGTGCCAGCAACTCAGGACAGGGGGCAGGAGAGACCCAGTACTTC. Amino acids: CASNSGQGAGETQYF.

The chain is built from TRBV7-2 and TRBJ2-5, with 8 bases matching TRBD2. The last part of the DNA fits TRBJ2-1 better; the J call may be wrong. Germline CDR1 is SGHTA and CDR2 is FQGNSA. The CDR3 consists of 15 residues. For the CDR3, the DNA is TGTGCCAGCAGCGCCCGAACTAGCGGAGACAATGAGCAGTTCTTC. It encodes CASSARTSGDNEQFF.

This clonotype appeared a few times. The V gene is TRBV3-1, the J gene TRBJ2-5, with 15 bases identical to TRBD2. V was pared by 0 bases and J by 1 base, with 6 bases of the junction left unmatched. The germline gives CDR1 LGHDT, CDR2 YNNKEL (reference sequence). CDR3 length: 19 amino acids. CDR3 residues: CASSQEVGLAGGSQETQYF. The CDR3 DNA is TGTGCCAGCAGCCAAGAAGTCGGACTAGCGGGGGGGTCCCAAGAGACCCAGTACTTC.

There are a few counts of this clonotype. CDR3 in amino acids: CASSGAGDGGDTQYF. In nucleotides, the CDR3 is TGTGCCAGCAGCGGCGCGGGGGATGGGGGAGATACCCAGTACTTC. The chain is built from TRBV13 and TRBJ2-1; TRBD2 agrees at 7 bases. The DNA end is more similar to TRBJ2-5, so the J call may be wrong. This CDR3 region has 15 residues. Per the germline V gene, CDR1 is PRHDT and CDR2 is FYEKMQ (reference sequence).

This clonotype has just a few counts. The V gene is TRBV29-1, the J gene TRBJ2-5, with 9 nucleotides matching TRBD2. This CDR3 spans 14 amino acids. Trimming removed 3 bases from V and 10 bases from J; junction bases left unmatched: 12. Germline V gene data show CDR1 as SQVTM and CDR2 as ANQGSEA. CDR3 sequence (DNA): TGCAGCGTTGATCAGAGCGGGGGGTTCCGCGGCCAGTACTTC. Protein: CSVDQSGGFRGQYF. The complete variable domain, with remaining parts taken from reference TRBV29-1 and TRBJ2-5, reads SAVISQKPSRDICQRGTSLTIQCQVDSQVTMMFWYRQQPGQSLTLIATANQGSEATYESGFVIDKFPISRPNLTFSTLTVSNMSPEDSSIYLCSVDQSGGFRGQYFGPGTRLLVL.

A few counts support this clonotype. V and J are TRBV6-1 and TRBJ2-5; D is uncertain. This CDR3 has 13 residues. The germline V gene encodes CDR1 MNHNS and CDR2 SASEGT. V was pared by 3 bases and J by 5 bases, with 10 bases between. CDR3 loop: CASSDEVLETQYF. The CDR3 nucleotides read TGTGCCAGCAGTGATGAGGTCCTGGAGACCCAGTACTTC.

This sequence joins TRBV20-1 and TRBJ1-4; 7 bases line up with TRBD1. Losses at the gene ends were 6 bases for V and 4 bases for J; bases not matched to a gene: 8. Germline V lookup: CDR1 DFQATT, CDR2 SNEGSKA (reference sequence). The CDR3 is 14 residues long. The CDR3 DNA follows: TGCAGTGCCCCGTCCCGGGACAGTAATGAAAAACTGTTTTTT. This codes for CSAPSRDSNEKLFF.

This clonotype showed up just a few times. The J gene is TRBJ1-2, the V gene TRBV29-1; 8 nucleotides line up with TRBD1. CDR1 is SQVTM, CDR2 ANQGSEA, per germline. With 0 bases clipped from V and 6 bases from J, the junction kept 9 bases outside the gene matches. The CDR3 contains 15 residues. The DNA of the CDR3 is TGCAGCGTTGAAGATGAGTGGGGCAGGGGGCATGGCTACACCTTC. Encoded protein: CSVEDEWGRGHGYTF.

The table lists this clonotype with a few counts. The V gene is TRBV28, the J gene TRBJ1-6, with TRBD1 identical over 9 bases. Per the germline V gene, CDR1 is MDHEN and CDR2 is SYDVKM. V shed 7 bases, J shed 0 bases, and the junction held 4 bases outside the gene matches. The CDR3 sequence is 16 residues long. In nucleotides, the CDR3 is TGTGCCAGCACCGGGACAGGGAGCTCCTATAATTCACCCCTCCACTTT. Protein product: CASTGTGSSYNSPLHF.

The CDR3 sequence is CASSQRGEQFF. In DNA form, the CDR3 reads TGTGCCAGCAGCCAAAGGGGAGAGCAGTTCTTC. V gene TRBV3-1 combines with J gene TRBJ2-1, with TRBD1 as a possible D gene (5 bases). The CDR3 length is 11 residues. The V gene's germline CDR1 is LGHDT and CDR2 YNNKEL (reference sequence). V dropped 2 bases and J dropped 10 bases, with 6 bases sitting between them.

This clonotype was seen a few times. The CDR3 bases are TGTGCCAGCAGACCACTGAGGGAAGGACCTTTCCAAGAGACCCAGTACTTC. As protein: CASRPLREGPFQETQYF. This chain connects TRBV28 to TRBJ2-5; D may be TRBD2 (5 bases). The CDR3 is 17 residues long. Germline V gene lookup returns CDR1 MDHEN and CDR2 SYDVKM. V was pared by 6 bases and J by 1 base, with 21 bases between.

The gene calls are TRBV6-1 and TRBJ2-2, with TRBD2 matching over 9 bases. The CDR3 totals 16 residues. Germline lookup yields CDR1 MNHNS and CDR2 SASEGT. V gave up 5 bases and J gave up 6 bases; unmatched junction bases: 10. The CDR3 spells CASSRPSGTTAGELFF. CDR3 coding DNA: TGTGCCAGCAGTAGACCTAGCGGGACCACGGCCGGGGAGCTGTTTTTT.

This clonotype was detected many times. This sequence joins TRBV3-1 and TRBJ2-7, with D hard to call. The CDR3 covers 12 residues. Trimming removed 6 bases from V and 3 bases from J, with 9 bases in between. The germline V gene has CDR1 LGHDT and CDR2 YNNKEL (reference sequence). CDR3 loop: CASSLYDYEQYF. As DNA, the CDR3 is TGTGCCAGCAGTTTATACGACTACGAGCAGTACTTC.

There are a few counts of this clonotype. The chain carries TRBV12-3 or TRBV12-4 and TRBJ1-2, with D possibly being TRBD1 (6 bases). There are 15 residues in the CDR3. Trimming pared 3 bases from V and 8 bases from J, leaving 19 bases between. CDR3 loop: CASSFMGARFGGYTF. CDR3 coding DNA: TGTGCCAGCAGTTTTATGGGGGCCCGGTTCGGGGGCTACACCTTC.

The genes are TRBV19 and TRBJ2-5; TRBD2 matches at 12 bases. This CDR3 is 16 amino acids long. Unmatched junction bases numbered 6, after V lost 5 bases and J lost 2 bases. Germline V gene data show CDR1 as LNHDA and CDR2 as SQIVND (reference sequence). The CDR3 DNA reads as TGTGCCAGTAGTGCCTTACTAGCGGGGGGTCAAGAGACCCAGTACTTC. Its protein is CASSALLAGGQETQYF. Drawing the rest from reference TRBV19 and TRBJ2-5, the complete variable domain is DGGITQSPKYLFRKEGQNVTLSCEQNLNHDAMYWYRQDPGQGLRLIYYSQIVNDFQKGDIAEGYSVSREKKESFPLTVTSAQKNPTAFYLCASSALLAGGQETQYFGPGTRLLVL.

The V gene is TRBV28, the J gene TRBJ1-2; weak D call: TRBD1 (6 bases). CDR1 is MDHEN and CDR2 is SYDVKM in the germline V gene. The CDR3 is 15 residues long. V was clipped by 1 base and J by 5 bases, with 14 bases between them. CDR3 amino acids: CASSLSRRGTYGYTF. DNA for the CDR3: TGTGCCAGCAGTTTATCCAGGAGGGGGACATATGGCTACACCTTC.

This clonotype turned up a few times. The rearrangement joins TRBV29-1 to TRBJ2-7; a weak D match, TRBD2 (6 bases). Trimming left V 2 bases short and J 2 bases short, with 13 bases between. CDR3 length equals 14 residues. From germline, CDR1 is SQVTM and CDR2 ANQGSEA. The CDR3: CSVESGRGPYEQYF. CDR3 DNA sequence: TGCAGCGTTGAATCCGGGAGAGGCCCCTACGAGCAGTACTTC.

The genes are TRBV6-2 or TRBV6-3 and TRBJ1-5, with D uncertain. The CDR3 consists of 14 residues. V lost 2 bases, J lost 4 bases, and 9 bases lay in between. Germline CDR1 is MNHEY and CDR2 is SVGEGT. The CDR3: CASSYVPSNQPQHF. CDR3 DNA sequence: TGTGCCAGCAGTTACGTCCCCTCGAATCAGCCCCAGCATTTT.